The clone carrying this TCR beta chain was seen many times. The sample belongs to a study of neurological immune-mediated disorders. Trimming cost V 0 bases and J 0 bases, with 12 bases left between them. This CDR3 region has 16 residues. Germline V lookup: CDR1 SGHRS, CDR2 YFSETQ. TCRdb re-analysed the 5' RACE reads in MiXCR, keeping a single row per CDR3 protein. This table has about 65,000 distinct CDR3 sequences, under 5% appearing once. The receptor comes from a man aged 50 to 60 with multiple sclerosis. This chain uses TRBV5-1 with TRBJ1-1, with D possibly TRBD1 on 5 matching bases. Sequencing input: PBMCs. The CDR3 protein is CASSLVQGPVNTEAFF. As DNA, the CDR3 is TGCGCCAGCAGCTTGGTCCAGGGTCCAGTGAACACTGAAGCTTTCTTT.